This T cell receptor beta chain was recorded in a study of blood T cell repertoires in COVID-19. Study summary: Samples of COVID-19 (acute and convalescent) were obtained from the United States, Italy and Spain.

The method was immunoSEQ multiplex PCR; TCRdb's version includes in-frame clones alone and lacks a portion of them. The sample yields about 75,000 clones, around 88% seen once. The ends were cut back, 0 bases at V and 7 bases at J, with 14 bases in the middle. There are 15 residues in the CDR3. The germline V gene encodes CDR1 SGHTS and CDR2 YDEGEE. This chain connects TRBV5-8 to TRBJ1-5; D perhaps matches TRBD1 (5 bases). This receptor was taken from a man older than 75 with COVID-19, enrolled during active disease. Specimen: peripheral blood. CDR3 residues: CASSLGDLWGQPQHF. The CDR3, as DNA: TGTGCCAGCAGCTTGGGCGACCTATGGGGCCAGCCCCAGCATTTT.